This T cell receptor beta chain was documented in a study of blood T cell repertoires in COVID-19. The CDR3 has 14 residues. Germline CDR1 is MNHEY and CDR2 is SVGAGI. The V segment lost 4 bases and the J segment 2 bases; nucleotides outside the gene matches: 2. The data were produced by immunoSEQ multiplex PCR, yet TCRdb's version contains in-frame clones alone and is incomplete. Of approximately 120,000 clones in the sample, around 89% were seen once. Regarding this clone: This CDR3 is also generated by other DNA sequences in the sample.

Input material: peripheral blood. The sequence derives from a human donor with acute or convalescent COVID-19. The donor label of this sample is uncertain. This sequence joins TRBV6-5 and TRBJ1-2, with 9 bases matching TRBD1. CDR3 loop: CASSSGTGNYGYTF. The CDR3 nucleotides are TGTGCCAGCAGTTCGGGGACAGGGAACTATGGCTACACCTTC.